This T cell receptor (beta chain) came from a study of shared clonotypes between healthy human individuals. Clones were read by immunoSEQ multiplex PCR, and TCRdb kept only the in-frame ones, dropping some. Of 400,000 or so clones listed, about 96% are singletons. Germline CDR1 reads SGHDN; CDR2 reads FVKESK. Trimming removed 7 bases from V and 3 bases from J; junction bases left unmatched: 6. The CDR3 is 15 residues long. This clonotype originated in a man between 25 and 39 years old in good health. The source material was memory CD8+ T cells sorted from blood. Subset noted: CD45RO+ cells pooled with CCR7-negative TemRA cells. The J gene is TRBJ2-1, the V gene TRBV14; 10 bases line up with TRBD2. CDR3 in amino acids: CASTWGTSDYNEQFF. CDR3 DNA sequence: TGTGCCAGCACGTGGGGGACTAGCGACTACAATGAGCAGTTCTTC.